The next 25 T cell receptor beta chains were all read from a single sample in a study of blood T cell repertoires in COVID-19. TCRdb's copy holds only in-frame clones and misses some; the assay was immunoSEQ multiplex PCR. The table shows tens of thousands of clones, with about 70% occurring only once. Material: peripheral blood. These receptors all come from an elderly woman with active or convalescent COVID-19.

The genes are TRBV19 and TRBJ1-1; D gene ambiguous. Deletions cut 4 bases from V and 3 bases from J, with 3 bases between. The CDR3 extends over 11 amino acids. The germline V gene encodes CDR1 LNHDA and CDR2 SQIVND (reference sequence). In DNA, the CDR3 is TGTGCCAGTAGTACTTACACTGAAGCTTTCTTT. Its protein product is CASSTYTEAFF.

V and J are TRBV4-3 and TRBJ1-1, with D possibly TRBD1 on 5 matching bases. This CDR3 spans 19 amino acids. Per the germline V gene, CDR1 is LGHNA and CDR2 is YSLEER. Deletions cut 3 bases from V and 10 bases from J, with 33 bases between. Here the CDR3 reads CASSHFIAAYEGEMARAFF. The CDR3 region has the DNA TGCGCCAGCAGCCATTTCATCGCGGCCTACGAAGGGGAAATGGCTAGAGCTTTCTTT.

The chain combines TRBV29-1 with TRBJ2-5, with 10 bases lining up with TRBD1. Germline-derived CDR1 and CDR2 are SQVTM and ANQGSEA. The ends lost 6 bases at V and 3 bases at J; junction bases unmatched: 4. The CDR3 runs 13 residues. CDR3 sequence reads: CSVETGGEETQYF. CDR3 in DNA: TGCAGCGTGGAGACAGGGGGCGAAGAGACCCAGTACTTC.

The chain joins TRBV20-1 to TRBJ2-1; perhaps TRBD2 as D (6 bases). Germline CDR1 reads DFQATT; CDR2 reads SNEGSKA (reference sequence). The CDR3 consists of 14 residues. Deletions cut 3 bases from V and 4 bases from J, with 13 bases between. This CDR3 reads CSASFAGLYNEQFF. CDR3 nucleotide sequence: TGCAGTGCTAGTTTCGCTGGACTATACAATGAGCAGTTCTTC.

The chain carries TRBV4-1 and TRBJ2-2; maybe TRBD1 (5 bases). V was clipped by 0 bases and J by 6 bases, with 8 bases between them. Germline V gives CDR1 MGHRA, CDR2 YSYEKL. The CDR3 is 14 residues long. Here the CDR3 DNA reads TGCGCCAGCAGCCAAGACACGACAGCCGGGGAGCTGTTTTTT. Protein: CASSQDTTAGELFF.

Comment on this clone: The sample holds other DNA sequences that translate to the same CDR3. In nucleotides, the CDR3 is TGTGCCAGCAGTTTTACAGGGGGCTTTGAAGCTTTCTTT. Its translation: CASSFTGGFEAFF. The gene calls are TRBV27 and TRBJ1-1, with 9 bases identical to TRBD1. V was clipped by 3 bases and J by 7 bases; unmatched bases: 3. Per the germline V gene, CDR1 is MNHEY and CDR2 is SMNVEV (reference sequence). The CDR3 loop spans 13 amino acids.

Remarks on this clone: Mismatch with germline at one junction end may stem from a read error. This chain uses TRBV7-7 with TRBJ2-1; 12 positions agree with TRBD2. The CDR3 has 13 amino acids. The germline CDR1 and CDR2 sequences are SSHAT and FNYEAQ (reference sequence). The CDR3 protein is CASSQTSGGEQFF. CDR3 DNA: TGTGCTAGCAGCCAGACTAGCGGGGGTGAGCAGTTCTTC.

The chain recombines TRBV6-5 with TRBJ2-7, with no clear D. Trimming removed 0 bases from V and 7 bases from J, with 10 bases in between. Germline V lookup: CDR1 MNHEY, CDR2 SVGAGI. CDR3 length: 13 residues. The CDR3 loop reads CASSYSGSGEQYF. CDR3 DNA sequence: TGTGCCAGCAGTTACTCCGGGTCCGGGGAGCAGTACTTC.

The gene calls are TRBV27 and TRBJ1-2; 7 bases are a match to TRBD1. Germline V CDR1 and CDR2: MNHEY, SMNVEV (reference sequence). The CDR3 has 14 residues. V lost 3 bases, J lost 1 base, and 2 bases stayed unmatched. The CDR3 region has the DNA TGTGCCAGCAGTTTGGGACAGCGTAACTATGGCTACACCTTC. Translated, it gives CASSLGQRNYGYTF.

The chain links TRBV7-8 to TRBJ2-1, with a weak D call TRBD2 (6 bases). Germline V gives CDR1 SGHVS, CDR2 FQNEAQ. This CDR3 region has 15 residues. V shed 3 bases and J shed 1 base, with 10 bases lying between them. As DNA, the CDR3 is TGTGCCAGCAGCTTCGGGGGATTATCCTACAATGAGCAGTTCTTC. Residues: CASSFGGLSYNEQFF.

The rearrangement joins TRBV5-6 to TRBJ2-5; the D gene is possibly TRBD1 (6 bases). Trimming pared 0 bases from V and 5 bases from J, leaving 14 bases between. Germline V CDR1 and CDR2: SGHDT, YYEEEE. This CDR3 is built from 15 residues. The CDR3 sequence: CASSLAQGRDETQYF. The DNA for the CDR3 is TGTGCCAGCAGCTTGGCGCAGGGGAGAGATGAGACCCAGTACTTC.

Only one count was recorded for this clone. V usage is TRBV27 and J usage is TRBJ1-4; 8 bases match TRBD1. Per germline, CDR1 MNHEY and CDR2 SMNVEV (reference sequence). After removal of 2 bases from V and 3 bases from J, the junction contained 2 bases not matched to a gene. This CDR3 comprises 15 residues. In DNA, the CDR3 is TGTGCCAGCAGTTTAACAGGGGGTGCTAATGAAAAACTGTTTTTT. It translates to CASSLTGGANEKLFF.

The gene calls are TRBV7-2 and TRBJ1-2; tentative D call: TRBD1 (6 bases). V shed 4 bases and J shed 3 bases, with 15 bases lying between them. The length of the CDR3 is 15 residues. CDR1 and CDR2 from the germline V gene are SGHTA and FQGNSA. CDR3 DNA sequence: TGTGCCAGCAGCTCATCCCAGGGGACGCACTATGGCTACACCTTC. Protein product: CASSSSQGTHYGYTF.

The gene calls are TRBV19 and TRBJ2-1; no firm D call. CDR1 LNHDA and CDR2 SQIVND come from the germline V gene (reference sequence). With 5 bases removed from V and 0 bases from J, the gap between germline ends came to 11 bases. The CDR3 covers 15 residues. CDR3 nucleotide sequence: TGTGCCAGTAGTGGCGACTCAAGCTCCTACAATGAGCAGTTCTTC. Translation: CASSGDSSSYNEQFF.

The chain is built from TRBV25-1 and TRBJ1-3, with TRBD1 as a possible D gene (6 bases). The germline gives CDR1 MGHDK, CDR2 SYGVNS. The CDR3 covers 14 residues. V was clipped by 7 bases and J by 4 bases, with 14 bases between them. CDR3 residues: CASTQGSSGNTIYF. The CDR3 DNA is TGTGCCAGCACTCAGGGGTCATCCGGAAACACCATATATTTT.

The chain carries TRBV7-3 and TRBJ2-2; TRBD2 matches 14 bases. Germline-derived CDR1 and CDR2 are SGHTA and FQGTGA. CDR3 length: 18 amino acids. J lost 8 bases, V lost 10 bases, and 18 bases had no gene match. The CDR3 sequence is CATSSVGLAGAPTGELFF. As DNA, the CDR3 is TGTGCCACCTCCAGCGTGGGACTAGCGGGGGCCCCCACGGGGGAGCTGTTTTTT.

The gene calls are TRBV7-6 and TRBJ1-4; D may be TRBD1 (6 bases). CDR1 and CDR2 from the germline V gene are SGHVS and FNYEAQ. This CDR3 region has 14 residues. V was trimmed by 5 bases and J by 2 bases, leaving 9 bases between them. The CDR3 DNA is TGTGCCAGCAGCCGAACAGGGACTAATGAAAAACTGTTTTTT. Its translation is CASSRTGTNEKLFF.

Only a few counts were recorded for this clone. CDR3 in DNA: TGTGCCAGCAGCTTACAGGACTACCAGACCGGGGAGCTGTTTTTT. Amino acid sequence: CASSLQDYQTGELFF. V and J are TRBV11-2 and TRBJ2-2, with D perhaps matching TRBD2 (6 bases). V was shortened by 2 bases and J by 5 bases, with 12 bases between the two germline ends. CDR3 size: 15 residues. CDR1 is SGHAT, CDR2 FQNNGV, per germline.

V usage is TRBV6-2 or TRBV6-3 and J usage is TRBJ1-1; tentative D call: TRBD1 (5 bases). V was cut by 0 bases and J by 6 bases, with 11 bases left in between. CDR3 size: 14 residues. Germline V lookup: CDR1 MNHEY, CDR2 SVGEGT. The CDR3 coding sequence is TGTGCCAGCAGTTACTCACAGGTTTCGCCTGAAGCTTTCTTT. This gives the protein CASSYSQVSPEAFF.

This sequence joins TRBV6-2 or TRBV6-3 and TRBJ2-5; D remains ambiguous. Trimming cost V 2 bases and J 5 bases, with 18 bases left between them. Germline lookup yields CDR1 MNHEY and CDR2 SVGEGT. The CDR3 has 16 amino acids. In DNA form, the CDR3 reads TGTGCCAGCAGTTACGGTACACGAGTCTCACAGGAGACCCAGTACTTC. Protein: CASSYGTRVSQETQYF.

The chain couples TRBV9 to TRBJ2-4, with TRBD1 identical over 7 bases. The junction had 4 bases not matched to a gene; V was cut back by 0 bases and J by 7 bases. This CDR3 comprises 14 residues. Germline-derived CDR1 and CDR2 are SGDLS and YYNGEE. For the CDR3, the DNA is TGTGCCAGCAGCGTAGCTGGGACAGAGAACATTCAGTACTTC. Its translation: CASSVAGTENIQYF.

The J gene is TRBJ1-2, the V gene TRBV29-1; unclear D gene. CDR1 and CDR2 from the germline V gene are SQVTM and ANQGSEA. The CDR3 sequence is 14 residues long. The V gene lost 4 bases and the J gene lost 4 bases, with 16 bases spanning the gap. CDR3 in amino acids: CSVGSIPIVYGYTF. In DNA form, the CDR3 reads TGCAGCGTTGGGAGCATACCCATTGTCTATGGCTACACCTTC.

V and J are TRBV10-3 and TRBJ1-1; a possible D gene is TRBD1 (5 bases). Germline loops: CDR1 ENHRY, CDR2 SYGVKD. Trimming removed 3 bases at V and 1 base at J, with 15 bases between. The CDR3 covers 16 residues. The CDR3: CAISEGPFTGNTEAFF. The CDR3 bases are TGTGCCATCAGTGAAGGGCCCTTCACAGGGAACACTGAAGCTTTCTTT.

CDR3 in DNA: TGTGCCAGCAGTTACCCTAGCGGGGGAGGAGATACGCAGTATTTT. This translates into CASSYPSGGGDTQYF. The chain is built from TRBV6-6 and TRBJ2-3, with 10 positions matching TRBD2. V was pared by 2 bases and J by 5 bases, with 4 bases of the junction left unmatched. The CDR3 totals 15 residues. In germline, CDR1 is MNHNY, CDR2 SVGAGI (reference sequence).

V is TRBV7-2 and J is TRBJ1-2, with D perhaps matching TRBD1 (6 bases). This CDR3 has 13 residues. Germline V gives CDR1 SGHTA, CDR2 FQGNSA. Trimming left V 1 base short and J 8 bases short, with 11 bases between. CDR3: CASSLVGAGGYTF. The CDR3 DNA sequence: TGTGCCAGCAGCTTAGTGGGGGCTGGAGGCTACACCTTC.